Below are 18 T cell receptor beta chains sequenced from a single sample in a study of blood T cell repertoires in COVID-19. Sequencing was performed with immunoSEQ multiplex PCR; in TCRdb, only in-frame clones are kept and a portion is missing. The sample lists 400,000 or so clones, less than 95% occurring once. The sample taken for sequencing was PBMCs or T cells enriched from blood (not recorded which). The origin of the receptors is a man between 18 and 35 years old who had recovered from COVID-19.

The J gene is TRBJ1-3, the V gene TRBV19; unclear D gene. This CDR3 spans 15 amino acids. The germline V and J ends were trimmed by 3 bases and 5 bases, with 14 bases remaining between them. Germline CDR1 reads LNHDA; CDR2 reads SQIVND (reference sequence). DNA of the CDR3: TGTGCCAGTAGTATCACAGACGCTCCTAGAAACACCATATATTTT. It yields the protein CASSITDAPRNTIYF.

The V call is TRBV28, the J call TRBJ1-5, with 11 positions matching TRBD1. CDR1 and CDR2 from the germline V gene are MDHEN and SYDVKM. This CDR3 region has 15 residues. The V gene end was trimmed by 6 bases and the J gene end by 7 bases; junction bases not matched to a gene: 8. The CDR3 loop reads CASRDRGPLGQPQHF. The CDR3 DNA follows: TGTGCCAGCAGGGACAGGGGGCCCCTTGGGCAGCCCCAGCATTTT.

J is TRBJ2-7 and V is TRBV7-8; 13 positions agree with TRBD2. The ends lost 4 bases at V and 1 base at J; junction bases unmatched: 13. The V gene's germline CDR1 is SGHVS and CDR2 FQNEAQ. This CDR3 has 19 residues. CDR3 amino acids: CASSSWTSGRIRGSYEQYF. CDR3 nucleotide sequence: TGTGCCAGCAGCTCTTGGACTAGCGGGAGAATAAGGGGGTCCTACGAGCAGTACTTC.

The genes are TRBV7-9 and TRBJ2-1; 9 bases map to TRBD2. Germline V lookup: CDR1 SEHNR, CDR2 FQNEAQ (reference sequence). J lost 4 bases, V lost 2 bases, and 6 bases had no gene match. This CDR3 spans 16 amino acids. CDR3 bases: TGTGCCAGCAGCTTATTTATCCTAGCGGGATACAATGAGCAGTTCTTC. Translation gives CASSLFILAGYNEQFF. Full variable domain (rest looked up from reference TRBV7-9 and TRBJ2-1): DTGVSQNPRHKITKRGQNVTFRCDPISEHNRLYWYRQTLGQGPEFLTYFQNEAQLEKSRLLSDRFSAERPKGSFSTLEIQRTEQGDSAMYLCASSLFILAGYNEQFFGPGTRLTVL.

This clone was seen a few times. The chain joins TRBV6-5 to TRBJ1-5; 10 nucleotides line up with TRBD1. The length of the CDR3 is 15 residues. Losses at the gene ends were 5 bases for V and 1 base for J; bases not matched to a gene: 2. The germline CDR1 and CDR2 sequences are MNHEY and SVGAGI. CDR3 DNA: TGTGCCAGCAGTACGGGACAGGGGAGCAATCAGCCCCAGCATTTT. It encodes CASSTGQGSNQPQHF.

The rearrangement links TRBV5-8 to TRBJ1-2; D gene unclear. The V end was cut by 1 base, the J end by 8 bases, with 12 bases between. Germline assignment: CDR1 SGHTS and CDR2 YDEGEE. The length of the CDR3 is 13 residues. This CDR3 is CASSLLRGGGYTF. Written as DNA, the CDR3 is TGTGCCAGCAGCTTGCTCCGGGGTGGCGGCTACACCTTC.

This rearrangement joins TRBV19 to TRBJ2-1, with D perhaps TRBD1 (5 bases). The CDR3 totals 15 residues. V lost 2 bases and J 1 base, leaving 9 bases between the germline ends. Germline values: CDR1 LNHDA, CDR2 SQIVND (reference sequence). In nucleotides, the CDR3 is TGTGCCAGTAGTATATCCGACAGTTCCTACAATGAGCAGTTCTTC. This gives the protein CASSISDSSYNEQFF.

The CDR3 reads CASSPYRQGGGSPLHF. Here the CDR3 DNA reads TGTGCCAGCAGCCCCTACCGACAGGGAGGAGGTTCACCCCTCCACTTT. V is TRBV7-2 and J is TRBJ1-6, with TRBD1 identical over 7 bases. V shed 5 bases and J 9 bases; nucleotides not matched to a gene: 13. The CDR3 contains 16 residues. Germline V lookup: CDR1 SGHTA, CDR2 FQGNSA.

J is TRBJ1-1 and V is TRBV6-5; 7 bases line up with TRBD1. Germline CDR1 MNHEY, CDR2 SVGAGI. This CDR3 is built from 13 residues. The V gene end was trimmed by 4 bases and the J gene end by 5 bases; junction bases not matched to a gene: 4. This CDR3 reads CASSSGGRTEAFF. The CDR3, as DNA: TGTGCCAGCAGTTCAGGGGGGCGGACTGAAGCTTTCTTT.

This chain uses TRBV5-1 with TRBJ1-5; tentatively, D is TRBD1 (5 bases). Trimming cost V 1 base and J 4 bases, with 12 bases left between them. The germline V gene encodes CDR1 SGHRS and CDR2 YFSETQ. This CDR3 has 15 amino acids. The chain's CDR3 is CASSLSGQQNQPQHF. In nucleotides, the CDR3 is TGCGCCAGCAGCTTGTCAGGGCAGCAGAATCAGCCCCAGCATTTT. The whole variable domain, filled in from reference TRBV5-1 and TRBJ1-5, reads KAGVTQTPRYLIKTRGQQVTLSCSPISGHRSVSWYQQTPGQGLQFLFEYFSETQRNKGNFPGRFSGRQFSNSRSEMNVSTLELGDSALYLCASSLSGQQNQPQHFGDGTRLSIL.

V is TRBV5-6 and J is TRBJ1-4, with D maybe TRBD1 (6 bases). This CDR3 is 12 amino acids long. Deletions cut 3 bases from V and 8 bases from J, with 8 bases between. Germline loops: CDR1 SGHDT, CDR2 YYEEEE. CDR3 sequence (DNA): TGTGCCAGCAGCTCTCAGGGGGAAAAACTGTTTTTT. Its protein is CASSSQGEKLFF.

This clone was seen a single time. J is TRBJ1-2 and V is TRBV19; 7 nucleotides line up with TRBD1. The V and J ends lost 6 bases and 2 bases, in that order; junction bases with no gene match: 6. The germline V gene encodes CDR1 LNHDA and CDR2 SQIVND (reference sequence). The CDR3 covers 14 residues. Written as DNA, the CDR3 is TGTGCCAGTAGATCAGAACAGGGGAACTATGGCTACACCTTC. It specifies CASRSEQGNYGYTF. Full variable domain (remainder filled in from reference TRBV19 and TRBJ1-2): DGGITQSPKYLFRKEGQNVTLSCEQNLNHDAMYWYRQDPGQGLRLIYYSQIVNDFQKGDIAEGYSVSREKKESFPLTVTSAQKNPTAFYLCASRSEQGNYGYTFGSGTRLTVV.

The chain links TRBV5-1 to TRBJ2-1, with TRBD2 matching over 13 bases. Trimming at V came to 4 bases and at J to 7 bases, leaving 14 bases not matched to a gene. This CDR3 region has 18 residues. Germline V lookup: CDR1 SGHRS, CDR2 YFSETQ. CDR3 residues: CASSATSGRPRRGNEQFF. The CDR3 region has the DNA TGCGCCAGCAGCGCGACTAGCGGGAGGCCCCGGCGGGGGAATGAGCAGTTCTTC. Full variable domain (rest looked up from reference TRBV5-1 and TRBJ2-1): KAGVTQTPRYLIKTRGQQVTLSCSPISGHRSVSWYQQTPGQGLQFLFEYFSETQRNKGNFPGRFSGRQFSNSRSEMNVSTLELGDSALYLCASSATSGRPRRGNEQFFGPGTRLTVL.

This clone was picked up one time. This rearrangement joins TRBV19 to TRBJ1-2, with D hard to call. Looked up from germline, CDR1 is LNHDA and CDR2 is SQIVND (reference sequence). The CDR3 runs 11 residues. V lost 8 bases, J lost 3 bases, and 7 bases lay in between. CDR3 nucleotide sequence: TGTGCCAGTGGAGTTCACTATGGCTACACCTTC. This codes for CASGVHYGYTF.

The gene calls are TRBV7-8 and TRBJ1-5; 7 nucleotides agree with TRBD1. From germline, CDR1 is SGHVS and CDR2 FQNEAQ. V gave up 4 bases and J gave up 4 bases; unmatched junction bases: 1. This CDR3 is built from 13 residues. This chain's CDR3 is CASSSGGNQPQHF. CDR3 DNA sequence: TGTGCCAGCAGCTCAGGGGGAAATCAGCCCCAGCATTTT.

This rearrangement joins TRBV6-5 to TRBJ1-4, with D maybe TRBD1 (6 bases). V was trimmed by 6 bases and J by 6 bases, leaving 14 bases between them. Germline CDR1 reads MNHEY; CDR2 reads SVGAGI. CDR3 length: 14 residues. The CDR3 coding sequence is TGTGCCAGCAGGGTCGACAGGCTGGATGAAAAACTGTTTTTT. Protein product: CASRVDRLDEKLFF.

Here the CDR3 DNA reads TGTGCCAGCAGCTTACTGGGCGGGGGGCCGAGGGCAGATACGCAGTATTTT. It translates to CASSLLGGGPRADTQYF. The rearrangement joins TRBV11-2 to TRBJ2-3; 8 bases agree with TRBD2. The CDR3 consists of 17 residues. V dropped 2 bases and J dropped 4; count of bases not matched to a gene: 11. Germline values: CDR1 SGHAT, CDR2 FQNNGV. Drawing the rest from reference TRBV11-2 and TRBJ2-3, the complete variable domain is EAGVAQSPRYKIIEKRQSVAFWCNPISGHATLYWYQQILGQGPKLLIQFQNNGVVDDSQLPKDRFSAERLKGVDSTLKIQPAKLEDSAVYLCASSLLGGGPRADTQYFGPGTRLTVL.

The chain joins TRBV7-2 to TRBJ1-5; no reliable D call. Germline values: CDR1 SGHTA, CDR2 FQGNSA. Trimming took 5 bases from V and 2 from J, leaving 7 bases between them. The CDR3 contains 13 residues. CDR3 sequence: CASSINGNQPQHF. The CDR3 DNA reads TGTGCCAGCAGCATTAATGGCAATCAGCCCCAGCATTTT.